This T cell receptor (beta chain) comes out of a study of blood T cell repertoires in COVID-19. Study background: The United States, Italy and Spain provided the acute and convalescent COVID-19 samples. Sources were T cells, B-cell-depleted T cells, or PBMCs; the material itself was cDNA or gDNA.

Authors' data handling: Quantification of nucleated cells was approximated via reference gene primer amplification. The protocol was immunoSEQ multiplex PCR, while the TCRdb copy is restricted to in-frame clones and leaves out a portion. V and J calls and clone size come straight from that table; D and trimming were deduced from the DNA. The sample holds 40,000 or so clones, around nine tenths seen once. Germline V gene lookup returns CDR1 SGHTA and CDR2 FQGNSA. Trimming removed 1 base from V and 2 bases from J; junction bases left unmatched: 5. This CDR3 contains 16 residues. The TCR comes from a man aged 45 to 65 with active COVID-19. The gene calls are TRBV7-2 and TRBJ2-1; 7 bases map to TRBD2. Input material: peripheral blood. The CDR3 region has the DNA TGTGCCAGCAGCTTAGTTCCGGGAGGCGCCTACAATGAGCAGTTCTTC. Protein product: CASSLVPGGAYNEQFF. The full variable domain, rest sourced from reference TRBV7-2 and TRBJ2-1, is GAGVSQSPSNKVTEKGKDVELRCDPISGHTALYWYRQSLGQGLEFLIYFQGNSAPDKSGLPSDRFSAERTGGSVSTLTIQRTQQEDSAVYLCASSLVPGGAYNEQFFGPGTRLTVL.